These 29 T cell receptor beta chains were all obtained from the same sample, sequenced in a study of Tregs in tolerant kidney transplant recipients. Libraries were prepared by immunoSEQ multiplex PCR; TCRdb keeps only in-frame clonotypes and omits some of them. In all, the sample yields about 48,000 clones. Source: CD4+ T cells from blood, taken before the transplant. These receptors came from a human donor who received a combined kidney and bone marrow transplant.

As to this clone: The observed sequence ends 3 residues before the CDR3 terminus, with the missing tail filled in from the germline J gene. V usage is TRBV5-6 and J usage is TRBJ2-6; TRBD1 matches 7 bases. Germline V lookup: CDR1 SGHDT, CDR2 YYEEEE. The V segment lost 4 bases and the J segment 2 bases; nucleotides outside the gene matches: 3. The CDR3 totals 15 residues. The DNA read from the CDR3 is TGTGCCAGCAGCCCGACAGGGACTGGGGCCAACGTC. Protein product: CASSPTGTGANV. The full CDR3 protein reads CASSPTGTGANVLTF.

As to this clone: The CDR3 goes on 3 residues after the read ends, and that part is filled in from the germline J gene. The chain uses TRBV7-8 and TRBJ1-2; a weak D match, TRBD1 (5 bases). Between the trimmed V and J ends, which lost 1 base and 1 base, there was a span of 10 bases. This CDR3 comprises 15 residues. Germline loops: CDR1 SGHVS, CDR2 FQNEAQ. The CDR3 loop is CASSLGHGGNYGYTF. CDR3 DNA (partial): TGTGCCAGCAGCTTAGGACACGGGGGTAACTATGGC.

Worth noting for this clone: The missing CDR3 end, 3 residues past where the read stops, is filled in from the germline J gene. The V call is TRBV2, the J call TRBJ1-2; 7 nucleotides agree with TRBD1. V was clipped by 2 bases and J by 4 bases; unmatched bases: 7. The CDR3 runs 15 residues. Germline CDR1 SNHLY, CDR2 FYNNEI. The CDR3 spells CASSELTGLRYGYTF. The CDR3 bases that were read are TGTGCCAGCAGTGAACTGACAGGGCTACGCTATGGC.

As concerns this clone: The read ends 3 residues shy of where the CDR3 ends; the end is completed using the germline J gene. The chain recombines TRBV6-4 with TRBJ1-2; TRBD1 is a possible D gene (6 bases). Germline values: CDR1 MRHNA, CDR2 SNTAGT. V gave up 6 bases and J gave up 3 bases, with 14 bases separating them. This CDR3 is built from 14 residues. Incomplete CDR3 DNA: TGTGCCAGCAGCCCCGCCGGGACACACTATGGC. Its protein is CASSPAGTHYG. The CDR3 as a whole reads CASSPAGTHYGYTF.

Details on this clone: The read is 3 residues too short to cover the CDR3 end, so that end is filled in from the germline J gene. The chain employs TRBV20-1 and TRBJ2-5; 10 nucleotides align to TRBD2. V lost 5 bases, J lost 2 bases, and 5 bases stayed unmatched. Germline-derived CDR1 and CDR2 are DFQATT and SNEGSKA (reference sequence). The CDR3 totals 14 residues. The sequenced part of the CDR3 DNA is TGCAGTGCTTTCGGACTAGCGGAACAAGAGACC. This translates into CSAFGLAEQET. The complete CDR3 reads CSAFGLAEQETQYF.

Remarks on this clone: The DNA ends 3 residues before the CDR3 does, and the rest of the CDR3 is filled in from the germline J gene. The chain links TRBV18 to TRBJ1-1; D ambiguous. CDR3 length: 13 amino acids. V lost 0 bases, J lost 7 bases, and 9 bases lay in between. Germline loops: CDR1 KGHSH, CDR2 LQKENI. Partial CDR3 DNA: TGTGCCAGCTCACCACCGGGCGGACTTGAA. Translation: CASSPPGGLE. The CDR3 in full is CASSPPGGLEAFF. The variable domain in full, with the rest retrieved from reference TRBV18 and TRBJ1-1, is NAGVMQNPRHLVRRRGQEARLRCSPMKGHSHVYWYRQLPEEGLKFMVYLQKENIIDESGMPKERFSAEFPKEGPSILRIQQVVRGDSAAYFCASSPPGGLEAFFGQGTRLTVV.

Concerning this clone itself: The read is 3 residues too short to cover the CDR3 end, so that end is filled in from the germline J gene. V gene TRBV20-1 combines with J gene TRBJ1-2; 9 nucleotides match TRBD1. Germline CDR1 and CDR2: DFQATT and SNEGSKA (reference sequence). V trimming: 3 bases; J trimming: 0 bases; junction bases outside the gene matches: 2. This CDR3 has 14 amino acids. CDR3 DNA (partial): TGCAGTGCTAGGGGACAGGGTGCTAACTATGGC. Encoded protein: CSARGQGANYG. The entire CDR3 is CSARGQGANYGYTF.

Concerning this clone itself: The read terminates 3 residues before the CDR3 end, so the remaining end is supplied by the germline J gene. The chain joins TRBV18 to TRBJ1-4, with 9 nucleotides matching TRBD1. CDR1 is KGHSH and CDR2 is LQKENI in the germline V gene. V was clipped by 4 bases and J by 8 bases; unmatched bases: 8. The CDR3 runs to 15 residues. The CDR3 sequence is CASSQGQGREEKLFF. The DNA read from the CDR3 is TGTGCCAGCTCACAAGGACAGGGGCGCGAAGAAAAA.

In regard to this clone: With the read ending 3 residues before the CDR3 end, the germline J gene is used to fill in that end. This sequence joins TRBV5-1 and TRBJ1-6; D perhaps matches TRBD1 (5 bases). Trimming removed 1 base at V and 10 bases at J, with 12 bases between. Germline loops: CDR1 SGHRS, CDR2 YFSETQ. The CDR3 covers 14 residues. The CDR3 spells CASSLQGAGSPLHF. The covered CDR3 bases are TGCGCCAGCAGCTTGCAGGGTGCTGGGTCACCC.

On this clone itself: Sequencing ends 3 residues short of the CDR3 end; the germline J gene provides the rest. The chain joins TRBV13 to TRBJ1-3; 7 bases map to TRBD1. The CDR3 sequence is 20 residues long. Losses at the gene ends were 5 bases for V and 0 bases for J; bases not matched to a gene: 19. The germline V gene encodes CDR1 PRHDT and CDR2 FYEKMQ (reference sequence). The covered CDR3 bases are TGTGCCAGCAGCAAAAGCCGGGGGACAGCCTCCTCGTTCTCTGGAAACACC. Translation gives CASSKSRGTASSFSGNT. The entire CDR3 protein reads CASSKSRGTASSFSGNTIYF. The full variable domain, rest sourced from reference TRBV13 and TRBJ1-3, is AAGVIQSPRHLIKEKRETATLKCYPIPRHDTVYWYQQGPGQDPQFLISFYEKMQSDKGSIPDRFSAQQFSDYHSELNMSSLELGDSALYFCASSKSRGTASSFSGNTIYFGEGSWLTVV.

Points on this clone: The read is 3 residues too short to cover the CDR3 end, so that end is filled in from the germline J gene. V usage is TRBV20-1 and J usage is TRBJ2-3, with 9 bases lining up with TRBD1. The CDR3 sequence is 16 residues long. Germline values: CDR1 DFQATT, CDR2 SNEGSKA (reference sequence). V trimming: 6 bases; J trimming: 4 bases; junction bases outside the gene matches: 14. CDR3: CSAQEGRTGAADTQYF. CDR3 bases read: TGCAGTGCCCAAGAGGGAAGGACAGGGGCGGCAGATACG.

Regarding this clone: Read data end 3 residues before the CDR3 end; the end is taken from the germline J gene. V usage is TRBV5-1 and J usage is TRBJ2-3; no clear D. Between the trimmed V and J ends, which lost 4 bases and 2 bases, there was a span of 2 bases. Germline CDR1 SGHRS, CDR2 YFSETQ. The CDR3 runs 11 residues. The covered CDR3 bases are TGCGCCAGCAGCCTCACAGATACG. This codes for CASSLTDT. The whole CDR3 protein reads CASSLTDTQYF. The full variable domain, with the rest looked up from reference TRBV5-1 and TRBJ2-3, is KAGVTQTPRYLIKTRGQQVTLSCSPISGHRSVSWYQQTPGQGLQFLFEYFSETQRNKGNFPGRFSGRQFSNSRSEMNVSTLELGDSALYLCASSLTDTQYFGPGTRLTVL.

Points on this clone: From the germline J gene comes the end of the CDR3, since the read stops 3 residues before it. The chain has TRBV30 and TRBJ2-7; TRBD2 matches 11 bases. Trimming took 1 base from V and 1 from J; bases not matched to a gene: 0. The CDR3 length is 14 residues. Germline V gene lookup returns CDR1 GTSNPN and CDR2 SVGIG (reference sequence). Partial CDR3 DNA: TGTGCCTGGAGTGGACTAGCGGGGTCCTACGAG. This sequence encodes CAWSGLAGSYE. The entire CDR3 protein is CAWSGLAGSYEQYF.

Remarks on this clone: The CDR3 end is not reached by the read, which stops 3 residues before it; the germline J gene fills it in. The chain recombines TRBV6-1 with TRBJ1-1; unclear D gene. V was cut by 4 bases and J by 1 base, with 4 bases left in between. CDR3 size: 12 residues. Per the germline V gene, CDR1 is MNHNS and CDR2 is SASEGT. This CDR3 reads CASSGGNTEAFF. The CDR3 bases that were read are TGTGCCAGCAGTGGAGGGAACACTGAA.

As for this clone: The read terminates 3 residues ahead of where the CDR3 ends, so the germline J gene completes it. The chain combines TRBV7-9 with TRBJ1-1, with TRBD1 as a possible D gene (6 bases). This CDR3 spans 13 amino acids. Germline V gene lookup returns CDR1 SEHNR and CDR2 FQNEAQ (reference sequence). The CDR3 DNA, read in part, is TGTGCCAGCAGCTTGCCGACAGGCAGGGGA. Amino acids: CASSLPTGRG. The whole CDR3 protein reads CASSLPTGRGAFF.

On this clone itself: The read halts 3 residues ahead of the CDR3 end, with the missing end drawn from the germline J gene. The J gene is TRBJ2-3, the V gene TRBV20-1; TRBD1 might be the D (6 bases). CDR3 size: 14 residues. The germline V gene encodes CDR1 DFQATT and CDR2 SNEGSKA (reference sequence). V lost 0 bases and J lost 2, with 9 bases in between. The CDR3 is CSARETGITDTQYF. The DNA read from the CDR3 is TGCAGTGCTAGAGAGACAGGCATCACAGATACG.

In regard to this clone: The CDR3 end is not reached by the read, which stops 3 residues before it; the germline J gene fills it in. The rearrangement joins TRBV20-1 to TRBJ2-5; perhaps D is TRBD1 or TRBD2 (5 bases each). Deletions cut 1 base from V and 0 bases from J, with 15 bases between. Germline V CDR1 and CDR2: DFQATT, SNEGSKA (reference sequence). CDR3 length: 16 amino acids. CDR3 DNA, as far as it was read: TGCAGTGCTAGAGGAGGGGCTAGTAGGTACCAAGAGACC. It is translated as CSARGGASRYQET. The CDR3 as a whole reads CSARGGASRYQETQYF.

As regards this clone: With the read ending 3 residues before the CDR3 end, the germline J gene is used to fill in that end. The genes are TRBV6-2 or TRBV6-3 and TRBJ1-1, with D tentatively TRBD1 (5 bases). The CDR3 runs 14 residues. CDR1 is MNHEY and CDR2 is SVGEGT in the germline V gene. V was clipped by 5 bases and J by 1 base, with 11 bases between them. CDR3 in amino acids: CASSKGHKNTEAFF. Partial CDR3 DNA: TGTGCCAGCAGTAAAGGACACAAGAACACTGAA.

Details on this clone: Coverage ceases 3 residues before the CDR3 finishes, and the germline J gene fills in the end. The V gene is TRBV2, the J gene TRBJ2-3; no firm D call. The CDR3 totals 15 residues. Between the trimmed V and J ends, which lost 4 bases and 3 bases, there was a span of 14 bases. Germline V CDR1 and CDR2: SNHLY, FYNNEI. The CDR3 here is CASSGPDWRTDTQYF. CDR3 DNA (partial): TGTGCCAGCAGTGGCCCCGACTGGCGTACAGATACG. Drawing the rest from reference TRBV2 and TRBJ2-3, the complete variable domain is EPEVTQTPSHQVTQMGQEVILRCVPISNHLYFYWYRQILGQKVEFLVSFYNNEISEKSEIFDDQFSVERPDGSNFTLKIRSTKLEDSAMYFCASSGPDWRTDTQYFGPGTRLTVL.

As for this clone: Read data end 3 residues before the CDR3 end; the end is taken from the germline J gene. The chain recombines TRBV7-6 with TRBJ2-1; D possibly corresponds to TRBD1 (5 bases). Trimming took off 5 bases at V and 7 bases at J, with 15 bases between the two ends. Germline V gives CDR1 SGHVS, CDR2 FNYEAQ. The CDR3 covers 14 residues. CDR3 DNA, as far as it was read: TGTGCCAGCAGCCCCAGGGCAGCCCAAAATGAG. It specifies CASSPRAAQNE. The complete CDR3 protein is CASSPRAAQNEQFF. The complete variable domain, with remaining parts taken from reference TRBV7-6 and TRBJ2-1, reads GAGVSQSPRYKVTKRGQDVALRCDPISGHVSLYWYRQALGQGPEFLTYFNYEAQQDKSGLPNDRFSAERPEGSISTLTIQRTEQRDSAMYRCASSPRAAQNEQFFGPGTRLTVL.

The CDR3 loop reads CASSYSAGTGASYEQYF. Incomplete CDR3 DNA: TGTGCCAGCAGTTACTCGGCCGGGACAGGGGCTTCCTACGAG. The rearrangement joins TRBV6-2 or TRBV6-3 to TRBJ2-7; 10 nucleotides align to TRBD1. The sequence runs out 3 residues before the end of the CDR3; the remainder is reconstructed from the germline J gene. CDR1 and CDR2 from the germline V gene are MNHEY and SVGEGT. The CDR3 is made up of 17 amino acids. Germline trimming cut 0 bases from V and 1 base from J; bases unmatched to any gene: 6.

Details on this clone: Read sequence stops 3 residues before the CDR3 end, and the germline J gene provides the missing end. The chain joins TRBV30 to TRBJ2-5, with D perhaps TRBD2 (5 bases). The CDR3 length is 13 residues. The germline V and J ends were trimmed by 2 bases and 1 base, with 8 bases remaining between them. Per the germline V gene, CDR1 is GTSNPN and CDR2 is SVGIG (reference sequence). CDR3 DNA (partial): TGTGCCTGGAGTAAGCTAGCCCAAGAGACC. Its translation is CAWSKLAQET. The whole CDR3 sequence reads CAWSKLAQETQYF.

Turning to this clone: Read coverage stops 3 residues before the CDR3 terminus; the germline J gene supplies the remainder. The J gene is TRBJ1-1, the V gene TRBV7-9; 8 nucleotides agree with TRBD1. Trimming removed 4 bases from V and 5 bases from J; junction bases left unmatched: 6. Germline V gene sequence: CDR1 SEHNR, CDR2 FQNEAQ (reference sequence). CDR3 length equals 14 residues. The CDR3 is CASSSDREDTEAFF. Incomplete CDR3 DNA: TGTGCCAGCAGCTCGGACAGGGAAGATACTGAA.

With respect to this clone: The read falls 3 residues short of the CDR3 end, and the missing part is taken from the germline J gene. The V gene is TRBV14, the J gene TRBJ1-4; D not certain. The CDR3 covers 14 residues. The germline V gene encodes CDR1 SGHDN and CDR2 FVKESK. Trimming took off 4 bases at V and 8 bases at J, with 14 bases between the two ends. The CDR3 reads CASSPAPAEEKLFF. Partial CDR3 DNA: TGTGCCAGCAGCCCAGCCCCCGCGGAAGAAAAA.

The DNA read from the CDR3 is TGTGCCAGTAGTGTCGTAGGGGGCAACACTGAA. It translates to CASSVVGGNTE. The CDR3, in full, reads CASSVVGGNTEAFF. This chain uses TRBV19 with TRBJ1-1; the match to TRBD1 covers 7 bases. The read is 3 residues too short to cover the CDR3 end, so that end is filled in from the germline J gene. This CDR3 has 14 amino acids. V lost 5 bases and J lost 2; bases outside the gene matches: 5. CDR1 is LNHDA, CDR2 SQIVND, per germline (reference sequence).

As to this clone: The read is 3 residues too short to cover the CDR3 end, so that end is filled in from the germline J gene. The rearrangement uses TRBV19 and TRBJ2-3; D gene ambiguous. CDR1 LNHDA and CDR2 SQIVND come from the germline V gene (reference sequence). Trimming shortened V by 0 bases and J by 5 bases, and 12 bases separated the two germline ends. This CDR3 region has 15 residues. Partial CDR3 DNA: TGTGCCAGTAGTATAGATAAGGGTTTGAAAGATACG. It yields the protein CASSIDKGLKDT. From start to end, the CDR3 is CASSIDKGLKDTQYF.

To note about this clone: The read terminates 3 residues ahead of where the CDR3 ends, so the germline J gene completes it. V usage is TRBV19 and J usage is TRBJ1-1; no definite D call. CDR3 size: 14 residues. Trimming stripped 1 base from V and 0 bases from J, with 6 bases between. Per germline, CDR1 LNHDA and CDR2 SQIVND (reference sequence). The CDR3 spells CASSIGALNTEAFF. The part of the CDR3 DNA that was read is TGTGCCAGTAGTATAGGGGCTTTGAACACTGAA.

In the case of this clone: The missing CDR3 end, 3 residues past where the read stops, is filled in from the germline J gene. The rearrangement links TRBV6-1 to TRBJ2-7; 11 bases are a match to TRBD2. This CDR3 has 16 amino acids. Germline CDR1 reads MNHNS; CDR2 reads SASEGT. V dropped 1 base and J dropped 2; count of bases not matched to a gene: 4. Incomplete CDR3 DNA: TGTGCCAGCAGTGAAGGACTAGCGGGGTTCGCCTACGAG. Protein sequence: CASSEGLAGFAYE. The complete CDR3 reads CASSEGLAGFAYEQYF.

Concerning this clone itself: From the germline J gene comes the end of the CDR3, since the read stops 3 residues before it. The gene calls are TRBV7-6 and TRBJ2-1, with TRBD1 matching 9 bases. J lost 3 bases, V lost 2 bases, and 2 bases had no gene match. Per the germline V gene, CDR1 is SGHVS and CDR2 is FNYEAQ. CDR3 length: 15 residues. CDR3 region: CASSLRDRVYNEQFF. Incomplete CDR3 DNA: TGTGCCAGCAGCTTAAGGGACAGGGTCTACAATGAG.